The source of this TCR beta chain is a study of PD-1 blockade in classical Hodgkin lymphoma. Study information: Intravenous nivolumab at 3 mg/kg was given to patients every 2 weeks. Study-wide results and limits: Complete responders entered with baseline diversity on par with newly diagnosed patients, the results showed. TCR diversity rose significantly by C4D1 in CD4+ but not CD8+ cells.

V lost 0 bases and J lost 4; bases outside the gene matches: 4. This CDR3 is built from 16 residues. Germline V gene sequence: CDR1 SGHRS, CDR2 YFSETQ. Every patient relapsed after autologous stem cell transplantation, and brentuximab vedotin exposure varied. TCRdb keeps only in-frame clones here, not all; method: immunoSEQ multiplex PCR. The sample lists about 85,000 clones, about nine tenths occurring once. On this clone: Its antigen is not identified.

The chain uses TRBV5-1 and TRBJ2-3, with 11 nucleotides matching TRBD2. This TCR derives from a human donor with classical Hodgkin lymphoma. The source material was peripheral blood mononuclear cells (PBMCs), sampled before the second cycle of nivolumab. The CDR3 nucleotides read TGCGCCAGCAGCTTGGATATAGCGGGAGGGGCAGATACGCAGTATTTT. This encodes CASSLDIAGGADTQYF.